Following are 9 T cell receptor beta chains from one sample sequenced in a study of cytomegalovirus exposure and HLA in healthy donors. The PCR ran on 60 Vbeta and 13 Jbeta primers. Sequencing used immunoSEQ multiplex PCR; TCRdb keeps in-frame clones, though not all of them. The sample includes 180,000 or so clones, 80% of them seen just once. Sequenced sample: PBMCs. These receptors were taken from a woman between 45 and 60 years old in good health and CMV-seropositive.

CDR3 sequence reads: CASSESGLDTQYF. In nucleotides, the CDR3 is TGCGCCAGCAGTGAGTCGGGACTCGATACGCAGTATTTT. This rearrangement joins TRBV10-1 to TRBJ2-3; weak D call: TRBD2 (6 bases). CDR1 and CDR2 from the germline V gene are WNHNN and SYGVQD (reference sequence). The CDR3 extends over 13 amino acids. V was cut by 0 bases and J by 6 bases, with 7 bases left in between.

The J gene is TRBJ2-2, the V gene TRBV5-6, with TRBD1 identical over 8 bases. CDR3 length equals 16 residues. Germline CDR1 and CDR2: SGHDT and YYEEEE. The ends lost 1 base at V and 3 bases at J; junction bases unmatched: 5. CDR3 nucleotides: TGTGCCAGCAGCTTGTACCAGGGGGCGGACACCGGGGAGCTGTTTTTT. As protein: CASSLYQGADTGELFF.

This rearrangement joins TRBV27 to TRBJ1-1; TRBD1 matches 10 bases. Germline lookup yields CDR1 MNHEY and CDR2 SMNVEV (reference sequence). V was pared by 6 bases and J by 4 bases, with 11 bases of the junction left unmatched. The CDR3 runs 16 residues. The CDR3 protein is CASRDTDRGRGTEAFF. In DNA form, the CDR3 reads TGTGCCAGCAGAGACACGGACAGGGGGAGGGGCACTGAAGCTTTCTTT.

The chain carries TRBV4-3 and TRBJ1-2; 9 positions match TRBD1. This CDR3 is 14 amino acids long. The V segment lost 4 bases and the J segment 5 bases; nucleotides outside the gene matches: 5. Germline V gives CDR1 LGHNA, CDR2 YSLEER. The DNA for the CDR3 is TGCGCCAGCAGCCGGGGGGGGACAGGGTATGGCTACACCTTC. Protein product: CASSRGGTGYGYTF.

The chain couples TRBV27 to TRBJ2-1; D may be TRBD2 (5 bases). Trimming removed 8 bases at V and 5 bases at J, with 25 bases between. The germline V gene encodes CDR1 MNHEY and CDR2 SMNVEV (reference sequence). This CDR3 region has 17 residues. The CDR3 DNA follows: TGTGCCAGCCACCGGGGAAAGGCTCGATCGTTTCACAATGAGCAGTTCTTC. Its translation: CASHRGKARSFHNEQFF.

V and J are TRBV9 and TRBJ1-3; D gene unclear. The V gene's germline CDR1 is SGDLS and CDR2 YYNGEE. The CDR3 length is 16 residues. V lost 0 bases to trimming and J lost 0 bases, with 10 bases between them. In DNA, the CDR3 is TGTGCCAGCAGCGTAGTTGGCGGGAGCTCTGGAAACACCATATATTTT. Its protein product is CASSVVGGSSGNTIYF.

V is TRBV28 and J is TRBJ1-2, with D possibly matching TRBD1 (5 bases). The CDR3 covers 17 residues. V lost 3 bases, J lost 3 bases, and 20 bases lay in between. The germline V gene encodes CDR1 MDHEN and CDR2 SYDVKM. The CDR3 spells CASSLTVLSNHHYGYTF. DNA of the CDR3: TGTGCCAGCAGTTTGACAGTACTCTCCAACCACCACTATGGCTACACCTTC.

The chain recombines TRBV28 with TRBJ1-5, with D tentatively TRBD1 (6 bases). The CDR3 contains 16 residues. V gave up 3 bases and J gave up 0 bases, with 12 bases separating them. The germline V gene has CDR1 MDHEN and CDR2 SYDVKM. CDR3 bases: TGTGCCAGCAGTTTGGGGAAGGGGGTTAGCAATCAGCCCCAGCATTTT. It yields the protein CASSLGKGVSNQPQHF. Complete variable domain (other parts from reference TRBV28 and TRBJ1-5): DVKVTQSSRYLVKRTGEKVFLECVQDMDHENMFWYRQDPGLGLRLIYFSYDVKMKEKGDIPEGYSVSREKKERFSLILESASTNQTSMYLCASSLGKGVSNQPQHFGDGTRLSIL.

The chain links TRBV21-1 to TRBJ1-3. TRBV21-1 is a pseudogene segment. The CDR3 is made up of 17 amino acids. The CDR3 is CASSKIEEGGRGNTIYF. DNA for the CDR3: TGTGCCAGCAGCAAAATCGAAGAGGGGGGGAGAGGAAACACCATATATTTT.